The 28 T cell receptor beta chains below come from one sample, sequenced in a study of blood T cell repertoires in COVID-19. Data came from immunoSEQ multiplex PCR; TCRdb stores just in-frame clones and leaves some out. The table lists roughly 70,000 clones, roughly four fifths of them singletons. What was sequenced was peripheral blood. These receptors originate from a woman aged 60-70 years with acute or convalescent COVID-19.

The CDR3 sequence is CASSFPTGRTEAFF. The DNA for the CDR3 is TGTGCCAGCAGCTTCCCCACAGGGCGGACTGAAGCTTTCTTT. The V gene is TRBV5-6, the J gene TRBJ1-1, with D possibly being TRBD1 (6 bases). Germline V gene lookup returns CDR1 SGHDT and CDR2 YYEEEE. V lost 2 bases and J lost 5, with 13 bases in between. The CDR3 is made up of 14 amino acids.

This chain joins TRBV6-5 and TRBJ1-4; 7 nucleotides agree with TRBD1. CDR3 length equals 14 residues. V lost 6 bases to trimming and J lost 3 bases; unmatched junction nucleotides: 4. The germline V gene encodes CDR1 MNHEY and CDR2 SVGAGI. The CDR3 loop is CASSRDRANEKLFF. CDR3 coding DNA: TGTGCCAGCAGCCGGGACAGAGCTAATGAAAAACTGTTTTTT.

The chain has TRBV6-5 and TRBJ1-1; tentative D call: TRBD1 (6 bases). There are 15 residues in the CDR3. Germline V gives CDR1 MNHEY, CDR2 SVGAGI. Trimming removed 0 bases at V and 5 bases at J, with 13 bases between. In DNA form, the CDR3 reads TGTGCCAGCAGTTACTCAATAGGGGGAAAAACTGAAGCTTTCTTT. Translated, it gives CASSYSIGGKTEAFF.

The genes are TRBV18 and TRBJ1-1; D might be TRBD1 (6 bases). Trimming shortened V by 3 bases and J by 1 base, and 21 bases separated the two germline ends. The CDR3 loop spans 18 amino acids. Germline CDR1 and CDR2: KGHSH and LQKENI. The DNA of the CDR3 is TGTGCCAGCTCACCGACCCGACAGGCACGAGCGAAGAACACTGAAGCTTTCTTT. Translated: CASSPTRQARAKNTEAFF.

A single count supports this clone. This chain links TRBV9 with TRBJ2-1; D not certain. The CDR3 sequence is 14 residues long. The V gene's germline CDR1 is SGDLS and CDR2 YYNGEE. The V and J ends lost 0 bases and 6 bases respectively, with 10 bases between them. DNA of the CDR3: TGTGCCAGCAGCGTAGTTGTCAGTCCCAATGAGCAGTTCTTC. Translated: CASSVVVSPNEQFF. Variable domain in full (rest from reference TRBV9 and TRBJ2-1): DSGVTQTPKHLITATGQRVTLRCSPRSGDLSVYWYQQSLDQGLQFLIQYYNGEERAKGNILERFSAQQFPDLHSELNLSSLELGDSALYFCASSVVVSPNEQFFGPGTRLTVL.

CDR3 bases: TGCGCCAGCAGCCACAGGAGGACAGGGACGAATTCACCCCTCCACTTT. It specifies CASSHRRTGTNSPLHF. J is TRBJ1-6 and V is TRBV4-1; 8 bases are shared with TRBD1. The CDR3 has 16 residues. Germline lookup yields CDR1 MGHRA and CDR2 YSYEKL. The trim removed 3 bases at V and 7 bases at J, leaving 8 bases unmatched.

The genes are TRBV13 and TRBJ1-2; the match to TRBD1 covers 8 bases. CDR1 and CDR2 from the germline V gene are PRHDT and FYEKMQ (reference sequence). V was clipped by 5 bases and J by 0 bases; unmatched bases: 5. The CDR3 is 15 amino acids. CDR3 sequence: CASSLGQGPNYGYTF. The CDR3 region has the DNA TGTGCCAGCAGCCTCGGACAGGGACCTAACTATGGCTACACCTTC.

V gene TRBV5-1 combines with J gene TRBJ2-2; D ambiguous. V was cut by 4 bases and J by 6 bases, with 13 bases left in between. The germline CDR1 and CDR2 sequences are SGHRS and YFSETQ. CDR3 size: 14 residues. Here the CDR3 reads CASSPSQVSGELFF. The CDR3 region has the DNA TGCGCCAGCAGCCCGTCTCAGGTCTCCGGGGAGCTGTTTTTT.

The chain joins TRBV5-1 to TRBJ1-4, with 7 nucleotides matching TRBD1. CDR1 is SGHRS and CDR2 is YFSETQ in the germline V gene. CDR3 length equals 15 residues. V was clipped by 4 bases and J by 7 bases; unmatched bases: 10. The CDR3 protein is CASSPRQGGGEKLFF. The CDR3 DNA reads as TGCGCCAGCAGCCCACGACAGGGAGGCGGTGAAAAACTGTTTTTT.

The chain links TRBV2 to TRBJ1-1; maybe TRBD1 (6 bases). Deletions cut 4 bases from V and 0 bases from J, with 12 bases between. Germline V gene data show CDR1 as SNHLY and CDR2 as FYNNEI. CDR3 size: 15 residues. The CDR3 bases are TGTGCCAGCAGTGGGGATACAGGGATGAACACTGAAGCTTTCTTT. It is translated as CASSGDTGMNTEAFF.

The chain links TRBV5-1 to TRBJ2-6; 8 nucleotides match TRBD1. The CDR3 length is 16 residues. Looked up from germline, CDR1 is SGHRS and CDR2 is YFSETQ. Losses at the gene ends were 3 bases for V and 0 bases for J; bases not matched to a gene: 2. The CDR3 region has the DNA TGCGCCAGCAGCTCAGGGGGCACCTCTGGGGCCAACGTCCTGACTTTC. Its translation: CASSSGGTSGANVLTF.

The gene calls are TRBV7-2 and TRBJ2-7, with 7 positions matching TRBD1. This CDR3 region has 13 residues. The V gene end was trimmed by 7 bases and the J gene end by 4 bases; junction bases not matched to a gene: 7. Germline V CDR1 and CDR2: SGHTA, FQGNSA. The CDR3 sequence is CASTPGTEYEQYF. CDR3 coding DNA: TGTGCCAGCACCCCCGGGACAGAATACGAGCAGTACTTC. Full variable domain (outside the CDR3, taken from reference TRBV7-2 and TRBJ2-7): GAGVSQSPSNKVTEKGKDVELRCDPISGHTALYWYRQSLGQGLEFLIYFQGNSAPDKSGLPSDRFSAERTGGSVSTLTIQRTQQEDSAVYLCASTPGTEYEQYFGPGTRLTVT.

J is TRBJ1-5 and V is TRBV9; the D is unclear. Germline loops: CDR1 SGDLS, CDR2 YYNGEE. The CDR3 totals 15 residues. V lost 0 bases, J lost 5 bases, and 12 bases lay in between. The CDR3 DNA sequence: TGTGCCAGCAGCGTAGGCGGGGAGGGATATCAGCCCCAGCATTTT. Translated: CASSVGGEGYQPQHF.

Concerning this clone: Other DNA sequences in the sample encode the same CDR3. The chain recombines TRBV5-1 with TRBJ1-2; 7 nucleotides match TRBD1. The CDR3 runs to 14 residues. Trimming removed 3 bases from V and 2 bases from J; junction bases left unmatched: 4. In germline, CDR1 is SGHRS, CDR2 YFSETQ. CDR3 loop: CASSSGQSNYGYTF. CDR3 nucleotides: TGCGCCAGCAGCTCGGGACAGTCGAACTATGGCTACACCTTC.

This clone was counted a single time. V usage is TRBV30 and J usage is TRBJ2-3; 8 bases align to TRBD2. CDR1 GTSNPN and CDR2 SVGIG come from the germline V gene (reference sequence). CDR3 length: 17 residues. V shed 2 bases and J 0 bases; nucleotides not matched to a gene: 10. CDR3 protein: CAWSRGGLPASTDTQYF. The DNA of the CDR3 is TGTGCCTGGAGTCGGGGGGGCCTACCGGCTAGCACAGATACGCAGTATTTT.

This rearrangement joins TRBV19 to TRBJ2-2; D may be TRBD2 (5 bases). Germline V lookup: CDR1 LNHDA, CDR2 SQIVND (reference sequence). This CDR3 is built from 14 residues. V was shortened by 1 base and J by 4 bases, with 7 bases between the two germline ends. The CDR3 region has the DNA TGTGCCAGTAGTATAGTTGCGGGCACCGGGGAGCTGTTTTTT. This gives the protein CASSIVAGTGELFF.

The chain combines TRBV2 with TRBJ1-5; TRBD1 matches 7 bases. The junction had 8 bases not matched to a gene; V was cut back by 6 bases and J by 3 bases. The CDR3 has 15 residues. Germline CDR1 SNHLY, CDR2 FYNNEI. The CDR3 loop is CASSRDRGFNQPQHF. The CDR3 nucleotides are TGTGCCAGCAGCCGGGACAGAGGGTTCAATCAGCCCCAGCATTTT. Supplemented by reference TRBV2 and TRBJ1-5, the full variable domain reads EPEVTQTPSHQVTQMGQEVILRCVPISNHLYFYWYRQILGQKVEFLVSFYNNEISEKSEIFDDQFSVERPDGSNFTLKIRSTKLEDSAMYFCASSRDRGFNQPQHFGDGTRLSIL.

The V and J genes are TRBV3-1 (or the pseudogene TRBV3-2) and TRBJ2-3; perhaps TRBD2 as D (5 bases). Trimming cost V 4 bases and J 5 bases, with 13 bases left between them. CDR3 length equals 14 residues. Germline lookup yields CDR1 LGHDT and CDR2 YNNKEL (reference sequence). This CDR3 reads CASSPGPRGDTQYF. DNA for the CDR3: TGTGCCAGCAGCCCCGGACCCCGGGGAGATACGCAGTATTTT.

V is TRBV5-4 and J is TRBJ1-1; a weak D match, TRBD1 (5 bases). This CDR3 spans 14 amino acids. V was cut by 2 bases and J by 4 bases, with 12 bases left in between. Germline CDR1 SGHNT, CDR2 YYREEE (reference sequence). The DNA for the CDR3 is TGTGCCAGCAGCTTCGCAGGGAGGGCCACTGAAGCTTTCTTT. Translated, it gives CASSFAGRATEAFF.

The gene calls are TRBV7-9 and TRBJ2-3, with 11 bases fitting TRBD1. The junction had 9 bases not matched to a gene; V was cut back by 5 bases and J by 5 bases. CDR1 and CDR2 from the germline V gene are SEHNR and FQNEAQ (reference sequence). The CDR3 covers 16 residues. The CDR3 protein is CASSQWTGGLVDTQYF. Written as DNA, the CDR3 is TGTGCCAGCAGCCAATGGACAGGGGGCTTAGTAGATACGCAGTATTTT.

This clone was observed a single time. The J gene is TRBJ1-3, the V gene TRBV5-1, with D possibly matching TRBD1 (6 bases). The CDR3 length is 16 residues. Germline CDR1 and CDR2: SGHRS and YFSETQ. V lost 1 base to trimming and J lost 0 bases, with 11 bases between them. CDR3 region: CASSLNQGNSGNTIYF. CDR3 nucleotides: TGCGCCAGCAGCTTGAATCAGGGGAACTCTGGAAACACCATATATTTT.

The chain links TRBV9 to TRBJ1-1; tentative D call: TRBD1 (6 bases). Germline assignment: CDR1 SGDLS and CDR2 YYNGEE. The CDR3 is 15 amino acids. Trimming left V 1 base short and J 4 bases short, with 14 bases between. CDR3 nucleotides: TGTGCCAGCAGCGTAATAGGGGGTGAGAGCACTGAAGCTTTCTTT. Residues: CASSVIGGESTEAFF.

There are a few counts of this clone. V is TRBV5-1 and J is TRBJ2-3, with D possibly TRBD2 on 7 matching bases. The CDR3 is 13 amino acids. Trimming cost V 6 bases and J 4 bases, with 12 bases left between them. CDR1 is SGHRS and CDR2 is YFSETQ in the germline V gene. For the CDR3, the DNA is TGCGCCAGCAAGGCGGGGGCGGCAGATACGCAGTATTTT. Protein sequence: CASKAGAADTQYF.

CDR3 sequence: CASSYSSQFDYEQYF. In DNA form, the CDR3 reads TGTGCCAGCAGTTACTCGTCGCAGTTCGACTACGAGCAGTACTTC. This rearrangement joins TRBV6-5 to TRBJ2-7; D gene unclear. V lost 0 bases and J lost 3, with 12 bases in between. Germline-derived CDR1 and CDR2 are MNHEY and SVGAGI. This CDR3 has 15 residues.

The chain employs TRBV5-1 and TRBJ2-1; no reliable D call. Germline CDR1 reads SGHRS; CDR2 reads YFSETQ. The CDR3 is 15 amino acids. The V and J ends lost 4 bases and 1 base respectively, with 12 bases between them. CDR3 protein: CASSEASKSYNEQFF. The DNA of the CDR3 is TGCGCCAGCAGCGAGGCGTCCAAATCCTACAATGAGCAGTTCTTC.

This clone was detected a few times. J is TRBJ1-5 and V is TRBV4-1; the D is unclear. The CDR3 sequence is 15 residues long. V was shortened by 1 base and J by 4 bases, with 11 bases between the two germline ends. From germline, CDR1 is MGHRA and CDR2 YSYEKL. In DNA, the CDR3 is TGCGCCAGCAGCCAAGGCCGGTCCGTAAATCAGCCCCAGCATTTT. It translates to CASSQGRSVNQPQHF.

The V and J genes are TRBV30 and TRBJ1-2; a weak D match, TRBD1 (5 bases). Germline loops: CDR1 GTSNPN, CDR2 SVGIG (reference sequence). Trimming shortened V by 4 bases and J by 8 bases, and 17 bases separated the two germline ends. This CDR3 spans 13 amino acids. CDR3 sequence (DNA): TGTGCCTGGACTCAAGGTCAGGGTGGAGGCTACACCTTC. This translates into CAWTQGQGGGYTF.

The chain combines TRBV12-3 or TRBV12-4 with TRBJ1-1; TRBD1 is a possible D gene (5 bases). The V end lost 4 bases, the J end lost 6 bases, and 9 bases lay between the germline ends. The CDR3 runs to 12 residues. This chain's CDR3 is CASSYPGAEAFF. CDR3 nucleotides: TGTGCCAGCAGTTACCCGGGGGCTGAAGCTTTCTTT.